The 24 T cell receptor beta chains given below trace back to one sample, sequenced in a study of cytomegalovirus exposure and HLA in healthy donors. The primer mix had 60 Vbeta and 13 Jbeta primers. TCRdb's table, derived via immunoSEQ multiplex PCR, lists solely in-frame clones and lacks some. The sample has 150,000 or so clones; roughly 80% are singletons. The sequencing input was PBMCs. The receptors originated from a woman aged 40 to 49 in good health and CMV-seronegative.

This chain uses TRBV30 with TRBJ2-5; TRBD2 might be the D (5 bases). Germline lookup yields CDR1 GTSNPN and CDR2 SVGIG (reference sequence). V gave up 5 bases and J gave up 2 bases, with 15 bases separating them. This CDR3 has 14 amino acids. Written as DNA, the CDR3 is TGTGCCTGGGTCAACGGACTGGCACAAGAGACCCAGTACTTC. Its protein product is CAWVNGLAQETQYF.

J is TRBJ1-6 and V is TRBV10-3; maybe TRBD1 (5 bases). V lost 0 bases and J 9 bases, leaving 15 bases between the germline ends. The CDR3 totals 16 residues. Germline loops: CDR1 ENHRY, CDR2 SYGVKD. The CDR3 sequence: CAISESAGSLGSPLHF. The CDR3 DNA follows: TGTGCCATCAGTGAGTCGGCAGGGTCTTTAGGTTCACCCCTCCACTTT.

The chain couples TRBV28 to TRBJ2-5; the D is unclear. V shed 6 bases and J shed 1 base, with 9 bases lying between them. CDR1 MDHEN and CDR2 SYDVKM come from the germline V gene. The CDR3 has 13 residues. The CDR3 DNA sequence: TGTGCCAGCAGAAATAGTGTCCAAGAGACCCAGTACTTC. Its protein is CASRNSVQETQYF.

This rearrangement joins TRBV7-9 to TRBJ2-3, with a possible D match to TRBD2 (6 bases). From germline, CDR1 is SEHNR and CDR2 FQNEAQ (reference sequence). Trimming left V 5 bases short and J 4 bases short, with 19 bases between. The CDR3 consists of 16 residues. The CDR3 sequence: CASSHVQGGTSDTQYF. The DNA for the CDR3 is TGTGCCAGCAGCCACGTTCAGGGAGGTACCTCAGATACGCAGTATTTT.

The chain has TRBV28 and TRBJ2-2, with 7 bases that match TRBD2. Germline assignment: CDR1 MDHEN and CDR2 SYDVKM. CDR3 length: 16 residues. V shed 2 bases and J 1 base; nucleotides not matched to a gene: 4. CDR3 DNA: TGTGCCAGCAGTTTACGCCCTAGCGGGAACACCGGGGAGCTGTTTTTT. Its translation: CASSLRPSGNTGELFF.

The chain couples TRBV5-1 to TRBJ2-7; 9 positions match TRBD1. The CDR3 has 13 residues. Germline V CDR1 and CDR2: SGHRS, YFSETQ. J gave up 6 bases and V 4 bases, and 5 bases lay outside the gene matches. The CDR3 sequence: CASSTGTGSEQYF. The CDR3 DNA is TGCGCCAGCAGCACCGGGACAGGGAGCGAGCAGTACTTC.

CDR3 in DNA: TGCGCCAGCAGCTTAGGGGGCGGGGGGAACAATGAGCAGTTCTTC. It translates to CASSLGGGGNNEQFF. This rearrangement joins TRBV5-1 to TRBJ2-1; the D gene is possibly TRBD2 (8 bases). Germline V CDR1 and CDR2: SGHRS, YFSETQ. V lost 2 bases and J 5 bases, leaving 14 bases between the germline ends. The CDR3 spans 15 residues.

The V and J genes are TRBV11-3 and TRBJ2-1, with D tentatively TRBD2 (6 bases). This CDR3 has 15 amino acids. V lost 3 bases and J 6 bases, leaving 15 bases between the germline ends. Germline loops: CDR1 SGHNT, CDR2 YENEEA. Written as DNA, the CDR3 is TGTGCCAGCAGCTTGCAAAGGCAGGGAGGCAATGAGCAGTTCTTC. Protein sequence: CASSLQRQGGNEQFF.

V usage is TRBV9 and J usage is TRBJ1-5, with 10 bases lining up with TRBD1. Trimming cost V 3 bases and J 3 bases; bases outside gene matches: 6. This CDR3 is built from 16 residues. Per germline, CDR1 SGDLS and CDR2 YYNGEE. The CDR3 sequence: CASSATGQGDNQPQHF. The CDR3 region has the DNA TGTGCCAGCAGCGCGACCGGACAGGGGGACAATCAGCCCCAGCATTTT.

The V call is TRBV7-9, the J call TRBJ1-1, with D tentatively TRBD1 (5 bases). Germline-derived CDR1 and CDR2 are SEHNR and FQNEAQ (reference sequence). The ends were cut back, 1 base at V and 10 bases at J, with 22 bases in the middle. The CDR3 runs to 16 residues. The CDR3 DNA reads TGTGCCAGCAGCTTAGGAGGGGTGGGGGAGGGCATGATAGCTTTCTTT. Residues: CASSLGGVGEGMIAFF.

The chain couples TRBV7-2 to TRBJ2-3; D is perhaps TRBD1 (6 bases). Germline CDR1 is SGHTA and CDR2 is FQGNSA. Trimming removed 4 bases from V and 2 bases from J, with 10 bases in between. The CDR3 loop spans 14 amino acids. CDR3 residues: CASSSTGLTDTQYF. CDR3 DNA sequence: TGTGCCAGCAGCTCGACAGGTCTCACAGATACGCAGTATTTT.

The rearrangement links TRBV7-9 to TRBJ1-5; no definite D call. Germline-derived CDR1 and CDR2 are SEHNR and FQNEAQ (reference sequence). Trimming stripped 0 bases from V and 4 bases from J, with 16 bases between. The CDR3 totals 17 residues. This chain's CDR3 is CASSLAIEGPENQPQHF. The CDR3 region has the DNA TGTGCCAGCAGCTTAGCCATTGAGGGTCCCGAGAATCAGCCCCAGCATTTT.

The chain uses TRBV5-1 and TRBJ2-7, with 10 bases identical to TRBD1. V was pared by 3 bases and J by 9 bases, with 18 bases of the junction left unmatched. Germline CDR1 and CDR2: SGHRS and YFSETQ. CDR3 length: 17 amino acids. The CDR3 loop is CASSWDNRTGGISGQYF. In DNA, the CDR3 is TGCGCCAGCAGCTGGGACAACCGGACAGGGGGTATTTCGGGGCAGTACTTC.

The J gene is TRBJ1-4, the V gene TRBV11-2, with D perhaps matching TRBD1 (5 bases). The ends were cut back, 6 bases at V and 0 bases at J, with 8 bases in the middle. The germline CDR1 and CDR2 sequences are SGHAT and FQNNGV. CDR3 length: 14 residues. Here the CDR3 DNA reads TGTGCCAGCAGACCGACAGCAACTAATGAAAAACTGTTTTTT. It translates to CASRPTATNEKLFF.

The rearrangement joins TRBV7-2 to TRBJ1-3; D call uncertain. Germline lookup yields CDR1 SGHTA and CDR2 FQGNSA. The CDR3 runs to 15 residues. V was cut by 3 bases and J by 1 base, with 10 bases left in between. The CDR3 loop is CASSFSRGSGNTIYF. The CDR3 nucleotides are TGTGCCAGCAGCTTTTCCCGGGGTTCTGGAAACACCATATATTTT.

This sequence joins TRBV12-5 and TRBJ1-4, with a tentative D call TRBD1 (6 bases). V was pared by 3 bases and J by 0 bases, with 20 bases between. From germline, CDR1 is LGHNT and CDR2 FRNRAP. CDR3 length equals 19 residues. The CDR3 region has the DNA TGTGCTAGTGGTTTATTGACAGGAGGAGCGCACCCAACTAATGAAAAACTGTTTTTT. This encodes CASGLLTGGAHPTNEKLFF.

CDR3 sequence (DNA): TGTGCCAGTAGTATGTCCCCAGTAAACTACGAGCAGTACTTC. Its protein product is CASSMSPVNYEQYF. The chain recombines TRBV19 with TRBJ2-7; D remains unclear. Trimming removed 3 bases from V and 3 bases from J, with 12 bases in between. Germline CDR1 reads LNHDA; CDR2 reads SQIVND (reference sequence). The CDR3 has 14 amino acids.

This chain joins TRBV21-1 and TRBJ2-5; TRBD1 reflects the table's D call only, with no check against the DNA. TRBV21-1 is flagged as a pseudogene. CDR3 length: 15 residues. DNA for the CDR3: TGTGCCAGCACCCAAGGGACACCAAATAAAGAGACCCAGTACTTC. Residues: CASTQGTPNKETQYF.

Here the CDR3 DNA reads TGTGCCAGCGATCAACGGGCAGGGCAGCCCCAGCATTTT. Its protein is CASDQRAGQPQHF. The chain has TRBV2 and TRBJ1-5, with D possibly matching TRBD1 (5 bases). This CDR3 has 13 residues. Trimming left V 8 bases short and J 7 bases short, with 15 bases between. Germline V gene sequence: CDR1 SNHLY, CDR2 FYNNEI.

The chain joins TRBV6-1 to TRBJ1-1; D gene unclear. The V and J ends lost 3 bases and 0 bases respectively, with 5 bases between them. Germline lookup yields CDR1 MNHNS and CDR2 SASEGT. The CDR3 is 13 residues long. CDR3 in amino acids: CASSDDMNTEAFF. As DNA, the CDR3 is TGTGCCAGCAGTGATGACATGAACACTGAAGCTTTCTTT.

This rearrangement joins TRBV7-7 to TRBJ1-4; a weak D match, TRBD1 (5 bases). The CDR3 runs 13 residues. CDR1 SSHAT and CDR2 FNYEAQ come from the germline V gene (reference sequence). The CDR3 nucleotides read TGTGCTACCCCAGGGACTCCTAATGAAAAACTGTTTTTT. It specifies CATPGTPNEKLFF.

The V gene is TRBV27, the J gene TRBJ2-5; 7 nucleotides line up with TRBD1. With V trimmed by 6 bases and J by 4 bases, 5 bases remained unmatched. The CDR3 loop spans 13 amino acids. The germline gives CDR1 MNHEY, CDR2 SMNVEV (reference sequence). Here the CDR3 DNA reads TGTGCCAGCAGCCCCGGGACAGCAGAGACCCAGTACTTC. Protein product: CASSPGTAETQYF.

This clone was seen a few times. The chain uses TRBV5-1 and TRBJ1-6; TRBD1 aligns across 9 bases. Germline values: CDR1 SGHRS, CDR2 YFSETQ. The CDR3 spans 14 residues. The V gene end was trimmed by 0 bases and the J gene end by 10 bases; junction bases not matched to a gene: 2. For the CDR3, the DNA is TGCGCCAGCAGCTTGGGGACAGGGGTCTCACCCCTCCACTTT. Translation gives CASSLGTGVSPLHF.

CDR3 coding DNA: TGTGCCAGCACCTTACAGGGTTCCGGGGCCAACGTCCTGACTTTC. Amino acid sequence: CASTLQGSGANVLTF. The chain joins TRBV9 to TRBJ2-6, with a weak D call TRBD1 (6 bases). Trimming removed 6 bases from V and 4 bases from J, with 14 bases in between. Germline assignment: CDR1 SGDLS and CDR2 YYNGEE. The CDR3 loop spans 15 amino acids.